These T cell receptor beta chains were read from a single sample in a study of response to subunit inactivated influenza vaccine. Via MiXCR, TCRdb re-called the RT-PCR reads, giving one row per CDR3 protein. The sample holds over 750,000 distinct CDR3 sequences, approximately 21% seen once. This sample comprised PBMCs from blood, obtained roughly 5 days after vaccination. These receptors were obtained from a man aged 45 to 65 who received an inactivated influenza vaccine. Both conserved end residues are part of each CDR3. The order of the fields is D gene, clone size, V gene, CDR3 length, J gene, CDR3 protein, CDR3 DNA. A D gene is named only where the DNA matches it firmly. For some rows the clone size is stated as once, few or many, or as a class when expanded; others skip it.

>-|-|TRBV7-2|13|TRBJ2-1
CASSGGRIDEQFF
TGTGCCAGCAGCGGCGGACGAATTGATGAGCAGTTCTTC
>-|many|TRBV12-3/TRBV12-4|15|TRBJ1-1
CASSWAATSNTEAFF
TGTGCCAGCAGCTGGGCAGCGACATCGAACACTGAAGCTTTCTTT
>-|-|TRBV9|14|TRBJ2-7
CASSVSGYPYEQYF
TGTGCCAGCAGCGTATCCGGGTACCCCTACGAGCAGTACTTC
>-|-|TRBV20-1|14|TRBJ2-6
CSAQGRSGANVLTF
TGCAGTGCTCAAGGGCGATCTGGGGCCAACGTCCTGACTTTC
>TRBD2|-|TRBV5-1|17|TRBJ2-5
CASSLRLAGGLLKTQYF
TGCGCCAGCAGCTTGAGACTAGCGGGGGGGCTTTTAAAGACCCAGTACTTC
>-|few|TRBV7-2|14|TRBJ2-7
CASSSTGPYYEQYF
TGTGCCAGCAGCTCTACCGGGCCGTACTACGAGCAGTACTTC
>-|-|TRBV20-1|15|TRBJ1-1
CSASPWEAPLTEAFF
TGCAGTGCGAGCCCCTGGGAGGCCCCGCTCACTGAAGCTTTCTTT
>-|-|TRBV5-1|12|TRBJ2-1
CASSLIAVEQFF
TGCGCCAGCAGCCTCATAGCGGTTGAGCAGTTCTTC
>TRBD1|few|TRBV6-1|14|TRBJ1-5
CAGGTDFSNQPQHF
TGTGCCGGCGGGACAGACTTTAGCAATCAGCCCCAGCATTTT
>-|few|TRBV10-1|13|TRBJ1-5
CASSENGNQPQHF
TGCGCCAGCAGTGAAAACGGGAATCAGCCCCAGCATTTT
>-|many|TRBV10-3|12|TRBJ2-1
CAIRGLDNEQFF
TGTGCCATCAGGGGGCTTGACAATGAGCAGTTCTTC
>-|few|TRBV29-1|13|TRBJ2-5
CSVEEGRGETQYF
TGCAGCGTTGAAGAAGGCAGGGGAGAGACCCAGTACTTC
>-|many|TRBV5-6|13|TRBJ2-1
CASSLGLGNEQFF
TGTGCCAGCAGCCTGGGGCTAGGCAATGAGCAGTTCTTC
>TRBD2|-|TRBV20-1|14|TRBJ2-1
CSANRVAGVHEQFF
TGCAGTGCCAACAGGGTAGCGGGAGTGCATGAGCAGTTCTTC
>TRBD1|-|TRBV15|14|TRBJ2-7
CATSREAGGYEQYF
TGTGCCACCAGCAGAGAGGCAGGGGGCTACGAGCAGTACTTC
>-|-|TRBV7-6|16|TRBJ2-1
CASSLGLRGGYNEQFF
TGTGCCAGCAGCCTGGGACTCAGGGGGGGCTACAATGAGCAGTTCTTC
>-|few|TRBV12-3/TRBV12-4|15|TRBJ2-3
CASSPTRQAADTQYF
TGTGCCAGCAGTCCTACTCGACAAGCGGCAGATACGCAGTATTTT
>-|-|TRBV15|12|TRBJ2-2
CATSKNTGELFF
TGTGCCACCTCAAAGAACACCGGGGAGCTGTTTTTT
>TRBD2|-|TRBV6-2/TRBV6-3|16|TRBJ2-2
CACDSRGLAGPGELFF
TGTGCCTGCGACTCAAGGGGACTAGCGGGGCCCGGGGAGCTGTTTTTT
>-|few|TRBV12-3/TRBV12-4|12|TRBJ2-2
CASPLVTGELFF
TGTGCCAGCCCCCTGGTCACCGGGGAGCTGTTTTTT
>-|-|TRBV11-2|16|TRBJ1-1
CASSLSSGVMSTEAFF
TGTGCCAGCAGCTTAAGTTCAGGGGTTATGAGCACTGAAGCTTTCTTT
>TRBD2|-|TRBV4-2|17|TRBJ2-2
CASSQGTSGVATGELFF
TGTGCCAGCAGCCAAGGGACTAGCGGGGTAGCAACCGGGGAGCTGTTTTTT
>-|few|TRBV6-2/TRBV6-3|15|TRBJ2-2
CASSYSGTYTGELFF
TGTGCCAGCAGTTACAGCGGTACTTACACCGGGGAGCTGTTTTTT
>-|many|TRBV20-1|14|TRBJ1-6
CSADRRAGNSPLHF
TGCAGTGCTGACAGGCGCGCAGGGAATTCACCCCTCCACTTT
>TRBD2|few|TRBV30|15|TRBJ2-5
CAWSSLAGPQETQYF
TGTGCCTGGAGTTCACTAGCGGGACCCCAAGAGACCCAGTACTTC
>-|few|TRBV5-1|15|TRBJ2-5
CASSLGAAFQETQYF
TGCGCCAGCAGCTTGGGGGCAGCCTTCCAAGAGACCCAGTACTTC
>TRBD2|many|TRBV7-2|16|TRBJ2-3
CASSLGVAGGTDTQYF
TGTGCCAGCAGCTTAGGTGTAGCGGGAGGCACAGATACGCAGTATTTT
>TRBD2|few|TRBV24-1|16|TRBJ2-2
CATSDWGGSNTGELFF
TGTGCCACCAGTGATTGGGGGGGATCCAACACCGGGGAGCTGTTTTTT
>-|-|TRBV24-1|13|TRBJ1-5
CATSVGGNQPQHF
TGTGCCACCAGTGTAGGTGGAAATCAGCCCCAGCATTTT
>TRBD2|-|TRBV2|16|TRBJ2-1
CASTPRRLAGNNEQFF
TGTGCCAGCACTCCCCGGAGACTAGCGGGGAACAATGAGCAGTTCTTC
>TRBD2|-|TRBV20-1|15|TRBJ2-3
CSASRKAGPPDTQYF
TGCAGTGCTAGCAGAAAAGCGGGGCCCCCAGATACGCAGTATTTT
>-|many|TRBV6-1|17|TRBJ2-2
CASTPFPREPHTGELFF
TGTGCCAGCACCCCTTTTCCCCGGGAGCCCCACACCGGGGAGCTGTTTTTT
>-|few|TRBV28|15|TRBJ1-1
CASRAQSFVNTEAFF
TGTGCCAGCAGGGCCCAATCCTTCGTGAACACTGAAGCTTTCTTT
>TRBD2|-|TRBV28|14|TRBJ2-7
CASSGSGSSYEQYF
TGTGCCAGCAGTGGTAGCGGGAGCTCCTACGAGCAGTACTTC
>-|many|TRBV7-9|12|TRBJ2-1
CASSLGSNEQFF
TGTGCCAGCAGCTTAGGTTCCAATGAGCAGTTCTTC
>-|few|TRBV11-2|16|TRBJ2-3
CASSPRDARRADTQYF
TGTGCCAGCAGCCCGAGGGACGCCAGGCGGGCAGATACGCAGTATTTT
>-|-|TRBV3-1|16|TRBJ2-7
CASSQEAQVLPYEQYF
TGTGCCAGCAGCCAAGAGGCACAGGTTCTCCCTTACGAGCAGTACTTC
>TRBD2|-|TRBV5-6|16|TRBJ2-3
CASSLLTSGGADTQYF
TGTGCCAGCAGCTTGCTGACTAGCGGGGGGGCAGATACGCAGTATTTT
>TRBD1|-|TRBV15|16|TRBJ2-3
CATSRVWGTEGDTQYF
TGTGCCACCAGCAGAGTATGGGGGACAGAAGGAGATACGCAGTATTTT
>-|-|TRBV30|14|TRBJ1-6
CAWKRYSDNSPLHF
TGTGCCTGGAAGCGATACAGCGATAATTCACCCCTCCACTTT
>TRBD1|-|TRBV5-1|15|TRBJ1-2
CASSFATGTNYGYTF
TGCGCCAGCAGCTTTGCGACAGGGACTAACTATGGCTACACCTTC
>-|-|TRBV9|14|TRBJ2-5
CASSVTGRQETQYF
TGTGCCAGCAGCGTAACAGGCCGTCAAGAGACCCAGTACTTC
>TRBD1|-|TRBV4-3|17|TRBJ2-3
CASSRGTGALSTDTQYF
TGCGCCAGCAGCCGTGGGACAGGGGCCCTAAGCACAGATACGCAGTATTTT
>TRBD1|-|TRBV9|15|TRBJ1-1
CASSPYRGMNTEAFF
TGTGCCAGCAGCCCCTACAGGGGGATGAACACTGAAGCTTTCTTT
>-|few|TRBV19|14|TRBJ1-5
CASSISQGREPQHF
TGTGCCAGTAGTATATCACAAGGGAGAGAGCCCCAGCATTTT
>TRBD1|few|TRBV5-1|20|TRBJ2-6
CASSLVFTGQLSSGANVLTF
TGCGCCAGCAGCTTGGTCTTTACGGGACAGCTTAGTTCTGGGGCCAACGTCCTGACTTTC
>-|few|TRBV7-9|11|TRBJ2-1
CASRYGNEQFF
TGTGCCAGCAGGTACGGCAATGAGCAGTTCTTC
>-|-|TRBV12-3/TRBV12-4|14|TRBJ2-3
CASSPSVVPDTQYF
TGTGCCAGCAGCCCCTCCGTGGTTCCAGATACGCAGTATTTT
>TRBD2|-|TRBV28|17|TRBJ2-2
CASSSAWTSGNTGELFF
TGTGCCAGCAGTTCTGCCTGGACTAGCGGGAACACCGGGGAGCTGTTTTTT
>-|few|TRBV5-1|18|TRBJ2-6
CASSFRTVEGSGANVLTF
TGCGCCAGCAGCTTCAGGACAGTGGAGGGGTCTGGGGCCAACGTCCTGACTTTC
>-|-|TRBV7-3|16|TRBJ2-1
CASSQSISGGYNEQFF
TGTGCCAGCAGCCAGTCCATCAGCGGTGGGTACAATGAGCAGTTCTTC
>TRBD2|few|TRBV4-2|15|TRBJ2-3
CASSQLAGHTDTQYF
TGTGCCAGCAGCCAACTAGCGGGGCACACAGATACGCAGTATTTT